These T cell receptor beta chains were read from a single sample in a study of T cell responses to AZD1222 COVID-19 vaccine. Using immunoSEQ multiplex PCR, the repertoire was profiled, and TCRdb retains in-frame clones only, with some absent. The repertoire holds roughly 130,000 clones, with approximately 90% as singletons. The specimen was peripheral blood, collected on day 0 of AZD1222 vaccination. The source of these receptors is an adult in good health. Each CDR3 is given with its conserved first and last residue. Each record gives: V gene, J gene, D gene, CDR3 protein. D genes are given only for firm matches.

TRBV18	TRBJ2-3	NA	CASSPNLQGHSTDTQYF
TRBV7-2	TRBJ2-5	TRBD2	CASSLVPAGGRETQYF
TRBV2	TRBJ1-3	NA	CASSERGGISGNTIYF
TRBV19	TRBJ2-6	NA	CASSRLTSGANVLTF
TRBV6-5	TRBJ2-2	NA	CASNRPPGELFF
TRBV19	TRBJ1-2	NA	CASNPLSGGAGGYTF
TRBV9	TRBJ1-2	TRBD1	CASSPGTGGAPGSNTF
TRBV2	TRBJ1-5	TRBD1	CASSLDRGSNQPQHF
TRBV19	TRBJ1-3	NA	CASSIETSGNTIYF
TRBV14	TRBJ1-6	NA	CASSVQGGSPLHF
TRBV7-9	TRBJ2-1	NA	CASSVNTHEQFF
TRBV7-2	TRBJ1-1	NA	CASSPFPRGKAEAFF
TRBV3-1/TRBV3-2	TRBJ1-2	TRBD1	CASSQKEGAARARGYTF
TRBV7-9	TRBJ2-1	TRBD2	CASSSTGTSSSGEQFF
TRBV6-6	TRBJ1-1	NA	CASSYGGGGSYTEAFF
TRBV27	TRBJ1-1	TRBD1	CASSFGTGGGSTEAFF
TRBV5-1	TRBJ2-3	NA	CASSKRDTQYF
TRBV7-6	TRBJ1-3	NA	CASSYTRADGNTIYF
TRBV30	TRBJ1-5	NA	CAWSASAGPQHF
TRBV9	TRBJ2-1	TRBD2	CASSVASSAGGPNEQFF
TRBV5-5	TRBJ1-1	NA	CASSLALQMNTEAFF
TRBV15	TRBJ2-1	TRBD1	CATTPTGRGYNEQFF
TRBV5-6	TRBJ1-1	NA	CASSLFGEVNTEAFF
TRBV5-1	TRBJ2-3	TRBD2	CASSSGSTDTQYF
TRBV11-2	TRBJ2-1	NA	CASSLDRPPYEQFF
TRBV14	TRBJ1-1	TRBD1	CASSQETGGDTEAFF
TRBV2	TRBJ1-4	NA	CASSVKGPRDEKLFF
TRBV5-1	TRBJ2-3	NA	CASSLDSITDTQYF
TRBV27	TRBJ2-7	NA	CASSSEPSYEQYF
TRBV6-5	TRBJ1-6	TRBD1	CASRVGTGGSPLHF
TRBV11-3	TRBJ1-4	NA	CASSLQGVGSEKLFF
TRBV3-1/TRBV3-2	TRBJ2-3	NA	CASSQNPTNTDTQYF
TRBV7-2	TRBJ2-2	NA	CASGQGFTGELFF
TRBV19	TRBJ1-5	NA	CASSIAAGGNQPQHF
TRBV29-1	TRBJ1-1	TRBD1	CSVQRQGDTEAFF
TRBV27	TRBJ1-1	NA	CASSPWGAVGEAFF
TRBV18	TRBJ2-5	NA	CASSSRWETQYF
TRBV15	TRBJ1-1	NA	CATSRAASTNTEAFF
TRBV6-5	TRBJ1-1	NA	CASSSPSTGGDTEAFF
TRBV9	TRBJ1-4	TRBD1	CASSSTGSREKLFF
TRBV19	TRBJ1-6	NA	CASSDGQSRSSPLHF
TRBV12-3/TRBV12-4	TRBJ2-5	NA	CASSFAQETQYF
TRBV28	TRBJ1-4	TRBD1	CASSSRTGSREKLFF
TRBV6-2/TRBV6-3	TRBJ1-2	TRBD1	CASSRTGLYGYTF
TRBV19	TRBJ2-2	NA	CASSMPGNTGELFF
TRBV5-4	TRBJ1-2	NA	CASSPGGGGPNYGYTF
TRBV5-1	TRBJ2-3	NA	CASSSGGAQDTQYF
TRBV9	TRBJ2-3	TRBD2	CASSVGGSGAGFSTDTQYF
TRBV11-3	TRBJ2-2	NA	CASSLVAGNANTGELFF
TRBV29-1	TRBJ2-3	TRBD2	CSAQGLLAADTQYF
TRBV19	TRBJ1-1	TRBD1	CASRPDRGDDLSTEAFF
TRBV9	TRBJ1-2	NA	CASSPKRGPNYGYTF
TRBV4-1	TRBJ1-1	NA	CASSQGGNTEAFF
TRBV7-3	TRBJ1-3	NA	CASSLGPLGPGNTIYF
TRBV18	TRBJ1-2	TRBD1	CASSPLDRGHYGYTF